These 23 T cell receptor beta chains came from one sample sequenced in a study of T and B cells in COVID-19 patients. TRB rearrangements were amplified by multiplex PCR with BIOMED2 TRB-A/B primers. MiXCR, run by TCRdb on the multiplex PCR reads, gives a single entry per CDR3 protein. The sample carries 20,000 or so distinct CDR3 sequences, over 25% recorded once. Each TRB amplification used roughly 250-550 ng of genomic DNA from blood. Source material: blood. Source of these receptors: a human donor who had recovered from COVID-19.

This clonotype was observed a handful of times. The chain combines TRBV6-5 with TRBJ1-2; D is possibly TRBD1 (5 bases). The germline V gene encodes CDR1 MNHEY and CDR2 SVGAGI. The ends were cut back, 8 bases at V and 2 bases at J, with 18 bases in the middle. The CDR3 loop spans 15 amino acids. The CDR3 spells CASFRFGRGNYGYTF. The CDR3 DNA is TGTGCCAGCTTCCGATTTGGACGGGGGAACTATGGCTACACCTTC.

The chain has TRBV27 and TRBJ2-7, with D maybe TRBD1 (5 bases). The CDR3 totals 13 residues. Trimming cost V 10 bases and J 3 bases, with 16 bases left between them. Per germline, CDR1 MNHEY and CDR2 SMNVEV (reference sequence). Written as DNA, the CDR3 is TGTGCCACCAAAGGGGCGGAGCACTACGAGCAGTACTTC. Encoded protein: CATKGAEHYEQYF.

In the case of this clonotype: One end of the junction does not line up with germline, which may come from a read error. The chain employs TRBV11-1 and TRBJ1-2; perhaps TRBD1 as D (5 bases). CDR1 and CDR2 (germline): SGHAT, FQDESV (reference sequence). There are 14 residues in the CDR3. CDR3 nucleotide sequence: TGTTCCAGTAGTACGACAGTCGGGCTCTATGGCTACACCTTC. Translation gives CSSSTTVGLYGYTF.

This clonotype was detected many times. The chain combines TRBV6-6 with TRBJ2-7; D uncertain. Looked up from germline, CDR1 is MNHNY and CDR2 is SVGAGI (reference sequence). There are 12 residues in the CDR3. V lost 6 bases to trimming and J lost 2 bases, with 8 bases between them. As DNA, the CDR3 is TGTGCCAGCAGCGCCCGCCCCTACGAGCAGTACTTC. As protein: CASSARPYEQYF.

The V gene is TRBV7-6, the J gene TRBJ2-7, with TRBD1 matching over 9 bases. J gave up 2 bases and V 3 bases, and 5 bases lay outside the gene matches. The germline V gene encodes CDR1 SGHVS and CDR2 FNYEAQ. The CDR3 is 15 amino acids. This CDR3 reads CASSLAGTGTYEQYF. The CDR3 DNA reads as TGTGCCAGCAGCTTGGCCGGGACAGGGACCTACGAGCAGTACTTC.

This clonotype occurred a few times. The chain's CDR3 is CAWSLMDDTEAFF. For the CDR3, the DNA is TGTGCCTGGAGTTTGATGGATGACACTGAAGCTTTCTTT. The V gene is TRBV30, the J gene TRBJ1-1; D ambiguous. In germline, CDR1 is GTSNPN, CDR2 SVGIG (reference sequence). Trimming took 2 bases from V and 3 from J, leaving 10 bases between them. The CDR3 has 13 amino acids.

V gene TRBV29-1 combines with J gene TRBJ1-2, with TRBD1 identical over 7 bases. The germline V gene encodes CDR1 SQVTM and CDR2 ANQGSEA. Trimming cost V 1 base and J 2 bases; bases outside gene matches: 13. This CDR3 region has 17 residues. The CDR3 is CSVEGGSPGTANYGYTF. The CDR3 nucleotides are TGCAGCGTTGAAGGGGGGTCCCCCGGGACAGCCAACTATGGCTACACCTTC.

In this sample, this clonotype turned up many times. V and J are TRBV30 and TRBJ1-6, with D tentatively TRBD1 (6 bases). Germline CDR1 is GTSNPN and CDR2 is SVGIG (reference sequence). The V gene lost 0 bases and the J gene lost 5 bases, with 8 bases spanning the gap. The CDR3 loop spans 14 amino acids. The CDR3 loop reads CAWSVNRDNSPLHF. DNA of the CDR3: TGTGCCTGGAGTGTGAACAGGGATAATTCACCCCTCCACTTT. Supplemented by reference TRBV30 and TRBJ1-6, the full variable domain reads SQTIHQWPATLVQPVGSPLSLECTVEGTSNPNLYWYRQAAGRGLQLLFYSVGIGQISSEVPQNLSASRPQDRQFILSSKKLLLSDSGFYLCAWSVNRDNSPLHFGNGTRLTVT.

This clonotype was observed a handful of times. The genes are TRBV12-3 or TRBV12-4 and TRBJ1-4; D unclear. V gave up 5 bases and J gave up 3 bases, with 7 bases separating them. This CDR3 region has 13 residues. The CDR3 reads CASSTWANEKLFF. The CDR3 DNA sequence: TGTGCCAGCAGTACATGGGCTAATGAAAAACTGTTTTTT.

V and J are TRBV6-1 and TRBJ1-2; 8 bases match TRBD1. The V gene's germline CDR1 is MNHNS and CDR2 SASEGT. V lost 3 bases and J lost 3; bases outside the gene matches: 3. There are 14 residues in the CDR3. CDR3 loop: CASSDGQGDYGYTF. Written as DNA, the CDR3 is TGTGCCAGCAGTGATGGACAGGGTGACTATGGCTACACCTTC.

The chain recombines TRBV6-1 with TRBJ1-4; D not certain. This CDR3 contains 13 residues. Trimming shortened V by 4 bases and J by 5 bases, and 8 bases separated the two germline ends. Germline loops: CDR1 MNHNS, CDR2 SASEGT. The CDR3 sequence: CASSGDGNEKLFF. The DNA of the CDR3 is TGTGCCAGCAGTGGAGACGGAAATGAAAAACTGTTTTTT.

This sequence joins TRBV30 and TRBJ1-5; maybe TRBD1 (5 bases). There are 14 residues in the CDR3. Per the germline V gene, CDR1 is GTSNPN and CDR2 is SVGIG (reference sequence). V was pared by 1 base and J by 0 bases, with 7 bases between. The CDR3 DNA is TGTGCCTGGAGTGCTACAGGTAGCAATCAGCCCCAGCATTTT. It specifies CAWSATGSNQPQHF.

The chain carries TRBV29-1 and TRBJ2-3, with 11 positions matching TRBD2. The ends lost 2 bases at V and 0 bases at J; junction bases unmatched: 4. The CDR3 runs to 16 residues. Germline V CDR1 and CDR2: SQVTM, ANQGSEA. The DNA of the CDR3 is TGCAGCGTTGAACGGGGACTAGCGGTTAGCACAGATACGCAGTATTTT. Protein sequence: CSVERGLAVSTDTQYF.

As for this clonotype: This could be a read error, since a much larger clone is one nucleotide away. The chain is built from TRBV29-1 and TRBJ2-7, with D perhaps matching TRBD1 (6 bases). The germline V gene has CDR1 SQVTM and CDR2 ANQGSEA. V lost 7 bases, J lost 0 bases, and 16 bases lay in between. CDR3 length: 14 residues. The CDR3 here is CSACRTAISYEQYF. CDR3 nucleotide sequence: TGCAGCGCCTGTAGGACAGCCATCTCCTACGAGCAGTACTTC.

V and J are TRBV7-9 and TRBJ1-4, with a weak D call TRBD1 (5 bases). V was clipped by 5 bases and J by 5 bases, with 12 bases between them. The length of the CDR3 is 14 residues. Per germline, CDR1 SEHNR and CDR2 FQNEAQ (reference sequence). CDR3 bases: TGTGCCAGCAGCCTCGGGACGGCGAATGAAAAACTGTTTTTT. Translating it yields CASSLGTANEKLFF.

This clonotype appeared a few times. CDR3 coding DNA: TGTGCCAGCAGCAAGCAGGGGGCCTACAATGAGCAGTTCTTC. This codes for CASSKQGAYNEQFF. The rearrangement uses TRBV7-6 and TRBJ2-1; 7 bases are shared with TRBD1. With 5 bases clipped from V and 2 bases from J, the junction kept 3 bases outside the gene matches. The germline CDR1 and CDR2 sequences are SGHVS and FNYEAQ. The CDR3 loop spans 14 amino acids.

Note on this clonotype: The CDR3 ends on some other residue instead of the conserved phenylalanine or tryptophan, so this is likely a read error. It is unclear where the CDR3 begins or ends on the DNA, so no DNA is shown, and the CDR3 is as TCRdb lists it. The CDR3 reads CSVDEGLAG. The chain joins TRBV29-1 to TRBJ2-7; TRBD2, the table's D call, was not compared with the DNA. The germline CDR1 and CDR2 sequences are SQVTM and ANQGSEA. The CDR3 has 9 amino acids, counting both end residues.

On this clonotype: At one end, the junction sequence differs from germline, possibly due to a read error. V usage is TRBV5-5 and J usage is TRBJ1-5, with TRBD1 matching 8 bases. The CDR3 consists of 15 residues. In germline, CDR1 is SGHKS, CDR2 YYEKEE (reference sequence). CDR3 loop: CASTLEDRVSGPQHF. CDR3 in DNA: TGTGCCAGCACCTTGGAGGACAGGGTATCGGGGCCCCAGCATTTT.

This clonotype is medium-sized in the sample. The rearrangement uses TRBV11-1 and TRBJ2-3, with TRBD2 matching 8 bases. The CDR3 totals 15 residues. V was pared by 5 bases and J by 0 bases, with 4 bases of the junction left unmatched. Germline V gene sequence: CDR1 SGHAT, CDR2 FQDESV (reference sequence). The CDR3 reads CASSPRLASTDTQYF. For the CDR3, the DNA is TGTGCCAGCAGCCCCCGACTAGCGAGCACAGATACGCAGTATTTT. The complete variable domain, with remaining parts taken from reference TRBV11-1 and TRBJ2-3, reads EAEVAQSPRYKITEKSQAVAFWCDPISGHATLYWYRQILGQGPELLVQFQDESVVDDSQLPKDRFSAERLKGVDSTLKIQPAELGDSAMYLCASSPRLASTDTQYFGPGTRLTVL.

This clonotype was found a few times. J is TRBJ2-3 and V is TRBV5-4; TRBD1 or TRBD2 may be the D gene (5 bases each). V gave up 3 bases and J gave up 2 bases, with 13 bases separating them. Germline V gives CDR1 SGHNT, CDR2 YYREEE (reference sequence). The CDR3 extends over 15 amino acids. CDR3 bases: TGTGCCAGCAGCTCTCCGGGACGGGACACAGATACGCAGTATTTT. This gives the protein CASSSPGRDTDTQYF.

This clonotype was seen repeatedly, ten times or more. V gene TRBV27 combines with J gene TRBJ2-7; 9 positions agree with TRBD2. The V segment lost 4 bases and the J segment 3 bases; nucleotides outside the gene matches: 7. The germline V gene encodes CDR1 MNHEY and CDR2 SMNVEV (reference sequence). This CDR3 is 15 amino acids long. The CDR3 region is CASSWRLAAGYEQYF. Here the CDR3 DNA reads TGTGCCAGCAGTTGGAGACTAGCGGCTGGCTACGAGCAGTACTTC.

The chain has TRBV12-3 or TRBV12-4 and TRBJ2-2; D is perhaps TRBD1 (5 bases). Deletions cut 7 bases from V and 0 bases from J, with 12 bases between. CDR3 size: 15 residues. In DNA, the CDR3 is TGTGCCAGCACCCTGGGGCTAGCGAACACCGGGGAGCTGTTTTTT. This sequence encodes CASTLGLANTGELFF.

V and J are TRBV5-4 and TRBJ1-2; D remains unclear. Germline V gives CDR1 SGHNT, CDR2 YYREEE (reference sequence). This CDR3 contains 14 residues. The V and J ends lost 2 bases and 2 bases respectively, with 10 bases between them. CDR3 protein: CASSFKSLNYGYTF. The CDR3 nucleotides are TGTGCCAGCAGCTTCAAATCTCTCAACTATGGCTACACCTTC.